Each of the 3 T cell receptor beta chains below was sequenced from the same sample in a study of Ad26.COV2.S vaccination and SARS-CoV-2 variants. The treatment here: around 19 received Ad26.COV2.S at low or high dose, single or two shots; roughly five received placebo; per-sample allocation not given. Vaccine and placebo recipients were sampled on day 63 after the first injection. Clones were sequenced by immunoSEQ multiplex PCR, and TCRdb holds only the in-frame ones, with some missing. The sample records about half a million clones, approximately 90% being singletons. This specimen was peripheral blood, taken in a trial of Ad26.COV2.S vaccine versus placebo. The receptor set was obtained from a person aged 18-65 years who received the Ad26.COV2.S COVID-19 vaccine or a placebo.

The chain links TRBV15 to TRBJ1-5, with D tentatively TRBD1 (6 bases). The CDR3 totals 17 residues. Trimming took off 0 bases at V and 5 bases at J, with 17 bases between the two ends. Germline CDR1 and CDR2: LNHNV and YYDKDF (reference sequence). The CDR3 DNA is TGTGCCACCAGCAGAGAAGCTACAGGGCCCGCTGATCAGCCCCAGCATTTT. It codes for CATSREATGPADQPQHF.

In its sample, this clone was seen once. The rearrangement uses TRBV4-2 and TRBJ1-2; 7 bases line up with TRBD1. J was trimmed by 9 bases and V by 0 bases; bases with no gene match: 28. The germline CDR1 and CDR2 sequences are LGHNA and YNFKEQ. The CDR3 is 21 amino acids. The chain's CDR3 is CASSQETIKVQSGTATRSYTF. The CDR3, as DNA: TGTGCCAGCAGCCAAGAGACCATAAAAGTTCAGTCCGGGACAGCCACCCGAAGCTACACCTTC.

The chain couples TRBV15 to TRBJ1-1; D not certain. The germline V gene has CDR1 LNHNV and CDR2 YYDKDF (reference sequence). With 0 bases removed from V and 7 bases from J, the gap between germline ends came to 12 bases. The CDR3 is 14 amino acids. The CDR3 is CATSRDSVSFEAFF. Written as DNA, the CDR3 is TGTGCCACCAGCAGAGATTCCGTAAGTTTTGAAGCTTTCTTT.